These T cell receptor beta chains were read from a single sample in a study of cytomegalovirus exposure and HLA in healthy donors. Profiling relied on immunoSEQ multiplex PCR, and the TCRdb table lists in-frame clones only, not all of them. The sample holds roughly 150,000 clones, about 75% seen once. The source material was PBMCs. The receptor source for this set is a man between 18 and 29 years old in good health and CMV-seropositive. Both conserved end residues are part of each CDR3.

j_gene | len | v_gene | CDR3aa
TRBJ2-5 | 16 | TRBV18 | CASSPLPSLAEETQYF
TRBJ2-1 | 16 | TRBV23-1 | CASSHNSAAVGNEQFF
TRBJ2-7 | 15 | TRBV7-9 | CASSRTSGVSYEQYF
TRBJ2-5 | 15 | TRBV7-9 | CASSLNLAGEETQYF
TRBJ2-2 | 17 | TRBV7-9 | CASSLASAGSLAGELFF
. | 16 | TRBV6-1 | CASSELGTLPSYEQYF
TRBJ2-1 | 15 | TRBV5-4 | CASSLAVAGDNEQFF
TRBJ2-5 | 17 | TRBV7-9 | CASSFPPGGRVQETQYF
TRBJ2-3 | 13 | TRBV30 | CAWSFLRGDTQYF
TRBJ2-1 | 12 | TRBV27 | CASSATSEKQFF
TRBJ2-2 | 15 | TRBV7-2 | CASSFVLGDTGELFF
TRBJ2-5 | 14 | TRBV7-9 | CASSLGGGKETQYF
TRBJ2-5 | 15 | TRBV11-2 | CASSPTPSGRETQYF
TRBJ2-2 | 12 | TRBV10-1 | CASSLNTGELFF
TRBJ1-5 | 14 | TRBV27 | CASRPEGLGQPQHF
TRBJ2-5 | 13 | TRBV6-6 | CASSSRRGGAQYF
TRBJ1-2 | 15 | TRBV6-5 | CASSWGPQGGYGYTF
TRBJ2-5 | 16 | TRBV5-1 | CASSLNQGTLQETQYF
TRBJ1-5 | 14 | TRBV2 | CASSYSYSNQPQHF
TRBJ2-3 | 14 | TRBV30 | CAWTSGLSADTQYF
TRBJ2-5 | 14 | TRBV2 | CASSTPGMGETQYF
TRBJ1-1 | 13 | TRBV29-1 | CSVVRDRATEAFF
TRBJ2-5 | 12 | TRBV11-2 | CASSRDRGTQYF
TRBJ2-1 | 19 | TRBV7-9 | CASDPVGLAQHRLNNEQFF
TRBJ2-4 | 16 | TRBV5-1 | CASSLSAGVLGNIQYF
TRBJ2-3 | 11 | TRBV6-1 | CASSERDTQYF
TRBJ2-3 | 14 | TRBV10-1 | CASSPGLAGNTQYF